The 11 T cell receptor beta chains given below trace back to one sample, sequenced in a study of long-term antiretroviral therapy in people with HIV (dated 2022 in TCRdb). The immunoSEQ hsTCRB v3.0 assay was used at survey level resolution to sequence the TRB variable region. The table was pulled from immuneACCESS by TCRdb, which kept in-frame rearrangements only. Such tables lose some clones; where checked, under half of the loss comes from unresolved V genes, and the rest has no known cause. The sample table shows more than 20,000 clones, and less than 85% are seen once. 12% of the sample belongs to the ten largest clones. The sample was unsorted PBMCs, taken around 1.8 years before starting antiretroviral therapy. These receptors were obtained from a woman between 40 and 50 years old with HIV.

This clone appeared a single time. The rearrangement links TRBV5-4 to TRBJ2-2; TRBD2 agrees at 10 bases. This CDR3 spans 15 amino acids. The trim removed 2 bases at V and 3 bases at J, leaving 1 base unmatched. The germline gives CDR1 SGHNT, CDR2 YYREEE (reference sequence). CDR3 residues: CASSFTSGDTGELFF. CDR3 nucleotides: TGTGCCAGCAGCTTTACTAGCGGGGACACCGGGGAGCTGTTTTTT. The entire variable domain, with the rest obtained from reference TRBV5-4 and TRBJ2-2, is as follows: ETGVTQSPTHLIKTRGQQVTLRCSSQSGHNTVSWYQQALGQGPQFIFQYYREEENGRGNFPPRFSGLQFPNYSSELNVNALELDDSALYLCASSFTSGDTGELFFGEGSRLTVL.

This clone was detected only once. The chain has TRBV11-3 and TRBJ2-3, with D uncertain. This CDR3 is built from 14 residues. Germline CDR1 and CDR2: SGHNT and YENEEA. The germline V and J ends were trimmed by 5 bases and 0 bases, with 9 bases remaining between them. Written as DNA, the CDR3 is TGTGCCAGCAGCGTTGGGCTAAGCACAGATACGCAGTATTTT. Its translation: CASSVGLSTDTQYF.

This chain links TRBV7-2 with TRBJ2-3; TRBD1 aligns across 9 bases. The junction had 14 bases not matched to a gene; V was cut back by 1 base and J by 3 bases. The CDR3 has 19 residues. Germline CDR1 SGHTA, CDR2 FQGNSA. The CDR3, as DNA: TGTGCCAGCAGCTTAGAGGGAACAGGGAACAGGGGGCAAACAGATACGCAGTATTTT. Its translation: CASSLEGTGNRGQTDTQYF. Full variable domain (rest looked up from reference TRBV7-2 and TRBJ2-3): GAGVSQSPSNKVTEKGKDVELRCDPISGHTALYWYRQSLGQGLEFLIYFQGNSAPDKSGLPSDRFSAERTGGSVSTLTIQRTQQEDSAVYLCASSLEGTGNRGQTDTQYFGPGTRLTVL.

The chain links TRBV6-1 to TRBJ1-1; no reliable D call. CDR3 length: 11 residues. CDR1 and CDR2 from the germline V gene are MNHNS and SASEGT. V was trimmed by 7 bases and J by 7 bases, leaving 10 bases between them. CDR3 protein: CASTREGEAFF. CDR3 DNA sequence: TGTGCCAGCACTAGAGAGGGTGAAGCTTTCTTT.

The chain carries TRBV7-8 and TRBJ1-6; 8 bases map to TRBD1. The CDR3 has 14 residues. From germline, CDR1 is SGHVS and CDR2 FQNEAQ. The V segment lost 5 bases and the J segment 10 bases; nucleotides outside the gene matches: 7. The CDR3 sequence: CASSQTGVGSPLHF. CDR3 coding DNA: TGTGCCAGCAGCCAGACAGGGGTAGGATCACCCCTCCACTTT.

The chain couples TRBV2 to TRBJ1-5; 11 nucleotides align to TRBD1. There are 14 residues in the CDR3. The V segment lost 6 bases and the J segment 6 bases; nucleotides outside the gene matches: 4. CDR1 and CDR2 from the germline V gene are SNHLY and FYNNEI. This CDR3 is CASRQDRGLQPQHF. The CDR3 DNA follows: TGTGCCAGCAGACAGGACAGGGGGCTTCAGCCCCAGCATTTT.

The chain couples TRBV4-1 to TRBJ2-2; perhaps TRBD1 as D (5 bases). The CDR3 is 16 residues long. Germline V CDR1 and CDR2: MGHRA, YSYEKL. The V end lost 1 base, the J end lost 3 bases, and 12 bases lay between the germline ends. The CDR3 reads CASSQGGGWDTGELFF. CDR3 DNA: TGCGCCAGCAGCCAAGGGGGCGGTTGGGACACCGGGGAGCTGTTTTTT.

This clone was detected only a few times. The genes are TRBV19 and TRBJ1-2; 8 bases are shared with TRBD1. This CDR3 contains 17 residues. J lost 4 bases, V lost 1 base, and 11 bases had no gene match. Germline V gives CDR1 LNHDA, CDR2 SQIVND (reference sequence). The CDR3 DNA reads as TGTGCCAGTAGTATAGGGGACGCGGGACAGGACCCCTATGGCTACACCTTC. It specifies CASSIGDAGQDPYGYTF.

The V and J genes are TRBV30 and TRBJ2-7; tentatively, D is TRBD2 (5 bases). CDR1 and CDR2 from the germline V gene are GTSNPN and SVGIG (reference sequence). The V end was cut by 0 bases, the J end by 3 bases, with 9 bases between. The CDR3 sequence is 13 residues long. Here the CDR3 DNA reads TGTGCCTGGAGTGTTGCTAGCTTCTACGAGCAGTACTTC. Residues: CAWSVASFYEQYF.

The J gene is TRBJ1-4, the V gene TRBV7-2, with D possibly TRBD1 on 6 matching bases. Trimming removed 2 bases at V and 0 bases at J, with 19 bases between. The CDR3 covers 19 residues. Per germline, CDR1 SGHTA and CDR2 FQGNSA. CDR3 bases: TGTGCCAGCAGCTTACAAGGGGGGCGCCGGGGTGCAACTAATGAAAAACTGTTTTTT. It is translated as CASSLQGGRRGATNEKLFF.

The chain employs TRBV12-5 and TRBJ1-1, with D unresolved. Germline V lookup: CDR1 LGHNT, CDR2 FRNRAP. Trimming took 1 base from V and 1 from J, leaving 10 bases between them. This CDR3 is built from 15 residues. In nucleotides, the CDR3 is TGTGCTAGTGGTTTGGGGGTGAGCGGGAACACTGAAGCTTTCTTT. Its protein product is CASGLGVSGNTEAFF. The full variable domain, rest sourced from reference TRBV12-5 and TRBJ1-1, is DARVTQTPRHKVTEMGQEVTMRCQPILGHNTVFWYRQTMMQGLELLAYFRNRAPLDDSGMPKDRFSAEMPDATLATLKIQPSEPRDSAVYFCASGLGVSGNTEAFFGQGTRLTVV.